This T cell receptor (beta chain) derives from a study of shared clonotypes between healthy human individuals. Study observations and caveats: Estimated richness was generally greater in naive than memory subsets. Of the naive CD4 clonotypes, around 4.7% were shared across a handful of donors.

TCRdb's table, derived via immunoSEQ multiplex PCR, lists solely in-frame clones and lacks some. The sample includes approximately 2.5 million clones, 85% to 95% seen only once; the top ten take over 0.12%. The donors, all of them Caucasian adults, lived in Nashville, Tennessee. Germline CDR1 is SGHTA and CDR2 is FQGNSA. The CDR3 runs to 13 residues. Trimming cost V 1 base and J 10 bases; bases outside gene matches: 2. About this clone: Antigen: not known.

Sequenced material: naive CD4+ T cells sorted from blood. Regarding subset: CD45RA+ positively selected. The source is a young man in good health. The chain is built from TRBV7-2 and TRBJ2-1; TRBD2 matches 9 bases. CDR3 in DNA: TGTGCCAGCAGCTTAGGGAGCGGGAGGGAGCAGTTCTTC. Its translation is CASSLGSGREQFF.